Each of the 20 T cell receptor beta chains below was sequenced from the same sample in a study of blood T cell repertoires in COVID-19. Clones were sequenced by immunoSEQ multiplex PCR, and TCRdb holds only the in-frame ones, with some missing. The table lists 350,000 to 450,000 clones, more than 85% of them singletons. What was sequenced was peripheral blood. These receptors were obtained from a human donor in a cohort sampled during active COVID-19.

Here the CDR3 reads CASSGTTSGSRETQYF. The DNA of the CDR3 is TGCGCCAGCAGCGGGACGACTAGCGGGAGTAGAGAGACCCAGTACTTC. The chain joins TRBV5-1 to TRBJ2-5; 12 nucleotides match TRBD2. This CDR3 is 16 amino acids long. Germline CDR1 reads SGHRS; CDR2 reads YFSETQ. J gave up 4 bases and V 4 bases, and 8 bases lay outside the gene matches.

V usage is TRBV9 and J usage is TRBJ2-5; TRBD2 matches 7 bases. The ends lost 0 bases at V and 1 base at J; junction bases unmatched: 3. Germline CDR1 and CDR2: SGDLS and YYNGEE. The CDR3 length is 15 residues. CDR3 in amino acids: CASSVVPSGQETQYF. The DNA of the CDR3 is TGTGCCAGCAGCGTAGTTCCTAGCGGCCAAGAGACCCAGTACTTC.

The rearrangement joins TRBV24-1 to TRBJ2-3; TRBD1 is a possible D gene (5 bases). Germline CDR1 KGHDR, CDR2 SFDVKD. CDR3 length: 17 amino acids. With 3 bases removed from V and 0 bases from J, the gap between germline ends came to 15 bases. In DNA, the CDR3 is TGTGCCACCAGTGATGGAGTTTACGCAGGGAGCACAGATACGCAGTATTTT. Encoded protein: CATSDGVYAGSTDTQYF.

V and J are TRBV29-1 and TRBJ2-2; perhaps TRBD1 as D (5 bases). Trimming removed 6 bases at V and 3 bases at J, with 14 bases between. The CDR3 sequence is 14 residues long. CDR1 and CDR2 from the germline V gene are SQVTM and ANQGSEA. The CDR3 here is CSVLPQGDTGELFF. The CDR3 coding sequence is TGCAGCGTCCTACCCCAGGGTGACACCGGGGAGCTGTTTTTT.

This clone came up a few times. This chain uses TRBV19 with TRBJ1-1; 7 bases are a match to TRBD1. With 5 bases clipped from V and 10 bases from J, the junction kept 13 bases outside the gene matches. CDR1 and CDR2 (germline): LNHDA, SQIVND (reference sequence). This CDR3 has 14 amino acids. The CDR3 loop reads CASSAETGTATAFF. The CDR3 DNA reads as TGTGCCAGTAGTGCAGAGACAGGGACGGCAACAGCTTTCTTT.

In DNA form, the CDR3 reads TGTGCCAGCAGCCTACGACTAGACCCCCCTAGGGAGCAGTACTTC. Translation: CASSLRLDPPREQYF. This sequence joins TRBV11-2 and TRBJ2-7; a possible D gene is TRBD2 (6 bases). From germline, CDR1 is SGHAT and CDR2 FQNNGV. The CDR3 is 15 amino acids. V lost 5 bases and J 7 bases, leaving 21 bases between the germline ends.

This rearrangement joins TRBV19 to TRBJ1-1; D ambiguous. Germline values: CDR1 LNHDA, CDR2 SQIVND (reference sequence). The CDR3 length is 14 residues. Trimming removed 1 base at V and 0 bases at J, with 6 bases between. The CDR3 DNA follows: TGTGCCAGTAGTATAGTGGCAGTGAACACTGAAGCTTTCTTT. Its protein product is CASSIVAVNTEAFF.

The genes are TRBV19 and TRBJ2-7; 8 bases are shared with TRBD1. The CDR3 has 16 residues. From germline, CDR1 is LNHDA and CDR2 SQIVND (reference sequence). The J segment lost 6 bases and the V segment lost 4 bases, leaving 14 bases of the junction unmatched. CDR3 sequence (DNA): TGTGCCAGTAGTAAAAGTTTGAGGACAGGGATTGGCGAGCAGTACTTC. The encoded protein is CASSKSLRTGIGEQYF.

This clone was observed a handful of times. This chain joins TRBV5-1 and TRBJ2-1; tentative D call: TRBD2 (7 bases). The CDR3 length is 15 residues. Germline CDR1 is SGHRS and CDR2 is YFSETQ. Trimming cost V 0 bases and J 5 bases, with 12 bases left between them. CDR3 nucleotides: TGCGCCAGCAGCTTGGTTCGGGGGGCAAACAATGAGCAGTTCTTC. As protein: CASSLVRGANNEQFF.

The chain uses TRBV5-5 and TRBJ2-4; 10 bases agree with TRBD2. Germline V gene data show CDR1 as SGHKS and CDR2 as YYEKEE (reference sequence). The CDR3 is 18 amino acids. V shed 5 bases, J shed 1 base, and the junction held 12 bases outside the gene matches. The CDR3 DNA reads as TGTGCCAGCAGTTCTATAGCGGGAGGAGGGCGGGCCAAAAACATTCAGTACTTC. The encoded protein is CASSSIAGGGRAKNIQYF. Drawing the rest from reference TRBV5-5 and TRBJ2-4, the complete variable domain is DAGVTQSPTHLIKTRGQQVTLRCSPISGHKSVSWYQQVLGQGPQFIFQYYEKEERGRGNFPDRFSARQFPNYSSELNVNALLLGDSALYLCASSSIAGGGRAKNIQYFGAGTRLSVL.

This sequence joins TRBV5-1 and TRBJ2-3, with a weak D call TRBD2 (7 bases). The germline V gene has CDR1 SGHRS and CDR2 YFSETQ. This CDR3 is built from 14 residues. V was shortened by 6 bases and J by 2 bases, with 13 bases between the two germline ends. The chain's CDR3 is CASKGGTITDTQYF. The DNA of the CDR3 is TGCGCCAGCAAGGGGGGGACTATCACAGATACGCAGTATTTT.

J is TRBJ1-2 and V is TRBV5-1, with D hard to call. The V and J ends lost 0 bases and 5 bases respectively, with 11 bases between them. Germline V gene lookup returns CDR1 SGHRS and CDR2 YFSETQ. This CDR3 comprises 14 residues. CDR3 residues: CASSLDPSGYGYTF. For the CDR3, the DNA is TGCGCCAGCAGCTTGGACCCTTCGGGGTATGGCTACACCTTC. The full variable domain, its missing parts supplied by reference TRBV5-1 and TRBJ1-2, is KAGVTQTPRYLIKTRGQQVTLSCSPISGHRSVSWYQQTPGQGLQFLFEYFSETQRNKGNFPGRFSGRQFSNSRSEMNVSTLELGDSALYLCASSLDPSGYGYTFGSGTRLTVV.

The chain joins TRBV27 to TRBJ2-3, with D tentatively TRBD2 (6 bases). Germline V gives CDR1 MNHEY, CDR2 SMNVEV (reference sequence). Trimming shortened V by 4 bases and J by 14 bases, and 19 bases separated the two germline ends. The CDR3 extends over 13 amino acids. CDR3 region: CASSSSVRDVGYF. The CDR3 coding sequence is TGTGCCAGCAGTTCATCGGTGCGGGATGTTGGGTATTTT.

The chain carries TRBV27 and TRBJ2-7, with 7 nucleotides matching TRBD2. The CDR3 spans 15 residues. Germline CDR1 and CDR2: MNHEY and SMNVEV (reference sequence). Unmatched junction bases numbered 10, after V lost 6 bases and J lost 2 bases. The CDR3 sequence is CASSPLADSTYEQYF. The CDR3 nucleotides are TGTGCCAGCAGCCCCCTAGCGGACTCAACCTACGAGCAGTACTTC.

This chain links TRBV5-6 with TRBJ2-1; possible D gene TRBD1, 6 bases. Trimming shortened V by 4 bases and J by 0 bases, and 14 bases separated the two germline ends. There are 16 residues in the CDR3. CDR1 and CDR2 from the germline V gene are SGHDT and YYEEEE. Written as DNA, the CDR3 is TGTGCCAGCAGCCTGGCAGGGGTCGGCTCCTACAATGAGCAGTTCTTC. As protein: CASSLAGVGSYNEQFF.

This sequence joins TRBV5-1 and TRBJ1-2, with D perhaps matching TRBD1 (5 bases). Trimming took off 5 bases at V and 2 bases at J, with 19 bases between the two ends. The V gene's germline CDR1 is SGHRS and CDR2 YFSETQ. This CDR3 comprises 16 residues. CDR3 sequence: CASRTGRGERNYGYTF. The CDR3 nucleotides read TGCGCCAGCAGGACCGGGAGGGGCGAAAGAAACTATGGCTACACCTTC.

A note on this clone: The same CDR3 also results from other DNA sequences found in this sample. The chain employs TRBV7-9 and TRBJ2-7; no definite D call. Germline values: CDR1 SEHNR, CDR2 FQNEAQ (reference sequence). V was cut by 1 base and J by 5 bases, with 6 bases left in between. The CDR3 runs 12 residues. The CDR3: CASSLDIHEQYF. The CDR3 coding sequence is TGTGCCAGCAGCTTAGACATCCACGAGCAGTACTTC.

V and J are TRBV7-9 and TRBJ1-3; D gene ambiguous. The V end lost 1 base, the J end lost 8 bases, and 15 bases lay between the germline ends. The CDR3 covers 15 residues. Germline CDR1 and CDR2: SEHNR and FQNEAQ (reference sequence). CDR3 protein: CASSLDSIERHTIYF. The CDR3 DNA is TGTGCCAGCAGCTTAGATTCCATTGAGAGGCACACCATATATTTT.

A single count supports this clone. The chain recombines TRBV7-4 with TRBJ1-2; D uncertain. The CDR3 covers 13 residues. Germline V gene data show CDR1 as SGHVT and CDR2 as SQSDAQ. The CDR3 region has the DNA TGTGCACGCATACCCTGGTTTAGCTATGGCTACACCTTC. It is translated as CARIPWFSYGYTF.

The chain uses TRBV7-2 and TRBJ2-7; D is perhaps TRBD1 (6 bases). The V gene's germline CDR1 is SGHTA and CDR2 FQGNSA. V was shortened by 4 bases and J by 7 bases, with 11 bases between the two germline ends. The CDR3 is 12 residues long. CDR3 amino acids: CASSSPTGEQYF. As DNA, the CDR3 is TGTGCCAGCAGCTCCCCCACAGGGGAGCAGTACTTC.